These T cell receptor beta chains were read from a single sample in a study of T cell responses to AZD1222 COVID-19 vaccine. Data came from immunoSEQ multiplex PCR; TCRdb stores just in-frame clones and leaves some out. The repertoire holds some 150,000 clones, 85% to 95% seen once, with under 2% in the top ten. Here the sequenced sample was peripheral blood, taken on day 0 of AZD1222 vaccination. The receptors come from an adult in good health. Each CDR3 is given with its conserved first and last residue. The D gene is left open where the match is weak. Clone sizes are given selectively: once, few, many, or a class where the clone is expanded.

TRBJ2-1,TRBD2,TRBV6-2/TRBV6-3,.,CASSYAGSGKVGFF,TGTGCCAGCAGTTACGCCGGTAGCGGGAAGGTCGGGTTCTTC
TRBJ1-4,.,TRBV7-9,.,CASRNTAGPNEKLFF,TGTGCCAGCAGGAATACAGCGGGACCTAATGAAAAACTGTTTTTT
TRBJ1-4,TRBD1,TRBV7-2,.,CASRTRDSSNEKLFF,TGTGCCAGCAGGACCCGGGACAGCTCTAATGAAAAACTGTTTTTT
TRBJ2-1,.,TRBV7-3,.,CASQAETYNEQFF,TGTGCCAGCCAGGCAGAGACCTACAATGAGCAGTTCTTC
TRBJ2-2,TRBD2,TRBV6-5,.,CATREGVNTGELFF,TGTGCCACCCGGGAGGGGGTGAACACCGGGGAGCTGTTTTTT
TRBJ2-2,TRBD2,TRBV3-1/TRBV3-2,.,CASSPGLPGELFF,TGTGCCAGCAGCCCGGGACTACCCGGGGAGCTGTTTTTT
TRBJ2-4,.,TRBV6-2/TRBV6-3,.,CASSPTELAKNIQYF,TGTGCCAGCAGTCCGACAGAACTAGCCAAAAACATTCAGTACTTC
TRBJ1-2,.,TRBV5-4,.,CASSPGMAYGYTF,TGTGCCAGCAGCCCAGGAATGGCCTATGGCTACACCTTC
TRBJ1-6,.,TRBV12-3/TRBV12-4,.,CASSLISGSPLHF,TGTGCCAGCAGTTTAATCTCCGGATCACCCCTCCACTTT
TRBJ2-6,TRBD2,TRBV11-2,.,CASSSRAGRSGANVLTF,TGTGCCAGCAGCTCTCGAGCGGGACGCTCTGGGGCCAACGTCCTGACTTTC
TRBJ2-5,.,TRBV7-9,.,CASRRTLETQYF,TGTGCCAGCAGGCGGACCTTGGAGACCCAGTACTTC
TRBJ2-5,TRBD1,TRBV5-4,.,CASSPGTGEETQYF,TGTGCCAGCAGCCCGGGGACAGGGGAGGAGACCCAGTACTTC
TRBJ1-1,.,TRBV5-1,.,CASSLDNPSPNTEAFF,TGCGCCAGCAGCTTGGACAACCCATCCCCGAACACTGAAGCTTTCTTT
TRBJ2-5,.,TRBV7-9,.,CASSLGSGGGETQYF,TGTGCCAGCAGCTTAGGTAGCGGAGGGGGAGAGACCCAGTACTTC
TRBJ1-1,.,TRBV27,.,CASSMGGPTEAFF,TGTGCCAGCAGCATGGGGGGGCCCACTGAAGCTTTCTTT
TRBJ2-6,TRBD1,TRBV28,.,CASRPTGDSGANVLTF,TGTGCCAGCAGGCCGACAGGGGACTCTGGGGCCAACGTCCTGACTTTC
TRBJ2-7,.,TRBV18,once,CASSGEANEQYF,TGTGCCAGCTCAGGGGAGGCCAACGAGCAGTACTTC